Below, 9 T cell receptor beta chains from the same sample are listed, as sequenced in a study of shared clonotypes between healthy human individuals. TCRdb's copy holds only in-frame clones and misses some; the assay was immunoSEQ multiplex PCR. This table has fewer than 1 million clones, approximately 97% appearing once. Positive CCR7 selection of CD45RO-negative cells yielded the naive CD8 cells, and terminally differentiated effector memory CD45RA+ cells were excluded. Sequenced: naive CD8+ T cells sorted from blood. These receptors were collected from a young man in good health.

The gene calls are TRBV4-3 and TRBJ2-1, with D possibly matching TRBD1 (5 bases). This CDR3 is built from 15 residues. Trimming took off 0 bases at V and 3 bases at J, with 9 bases between the two ends. The germline V gene has CDR1 LGHNA and CDR2 YSLEER. Here the CDR3 DNA reads TGCGCCAGCAGCCAAGAGGTAGGGGTCTACAATGAGCAGTTCTTC. This codes for CASSQEVGVYNEQFF.

The chain carries TRBV5-4 and TRBJ2-1, with D hard to call. Trimming left V 1 base short and J 2 bases short, with 7 bases between. The CDR3 contains 14 residues. Germline lookup yields CDR1 SGHNT and CDR2 YYREEE (reference sequence). As DNA, the CDR3 is TGTGCCAGCAGCTTGATGGGGACCTACAATGAGCAGTTCTTC. It codes for CASSLMGTYNEQFF.

The chain uses TRBV7-2 and TRBJ2-2; D unclear. The CDR3 is 14 residues long. Germline lookup yields CDR1 SGHTA and CDR2 FQGNSA. V was shortened by 8 bases and J by 0 bases, with 10 bases between the two germline ends. CDR3 sequence (DNA): TGTGCCAGCGGTGGGCAGCCGAACACCGGGGAGCTGTTTTTT. Protein: CASGGQPNTGELFF.

This rearrangement joins TRBV4-1 to TRBJ2-7; 7 nucleotides match TRBD1. This CDR3 contains 16 residues. The V and J ends lost 4 bases and 3 bases, in that order; junction bases with no gene match: 12. The germline CDR1 and CDR2 sequences are MGHRA and YSYEKL. For the CDR3, the DNA is TGCGCCAGCAGCCCGGGGACGGGACAGTCCTACTACGAGCAGTACTTC. It codes for CASSPGTGQSYYEQYF.

The chain couples TRBV6-5 to TRBJ1-3; D is uncertain. Between the trimmed V and J ends, which lost 5 bases and 0 bases, there was a span of 11 bases. This CDR3 comprises 15 residues. The germline gives CDR1 MNHEY, CDR2 SVGAGI. The CDR3 nucleotides read TGTGCCAGCAGTGCTCAAGCCAGCTCTGGAAACACCATATATTTT. Translating gives CASSAQASSGNTIYF.

Comment on this clone: Other nucleotide sequences from this sample produce the same CDR3. The chain recombines TRBV27 with TRBJ1-5; D remains unclear. Germline CDR1 reads MNHEY; CDR2 reads SMNVEV (reference sequence). This CDR3 is built from 13 residues. The V and J ends lost 3 bases and 0 bases respectively, with 3 bases between them. CDR3 sequence (DNA): TGTGCCAGCAGTTTTTCTAGCAATCAGCCCCAGCATTTT. Translation: CASSFSSNQPQHF.

The chain carries TRBV7-9 and TRBJ2-1; 8 bases are a match to TRBD2. This CDR3 region has 16 residues. From germline, CDR1 is SEHNR and CDR2 FQNEAQ (reference sequence). J lost 6 bases, V lost 1 base, and 8 bases had no gene match. CDR3 sequence (DNA): TGTGCCAGCAGCTTAGGACGAGCGGGAGTCATCAATGAGCAGTTCTTC. Translation gives CASSLGRAGVINEQFF. The full variable domain, rest sourced from reference TRBV7-9 and TRBJ2-1, is DTGVSQNPRHKITKRGQNVTFRCDPISEHNRLYWYRQTLGQGPEFLTYFQNEAQLEKSRLLSDRFSAERPKGSFSTLEIQRTEQGDSAMYLCASSLGRAGVINEQFFGPGTRLTVL.

This chain uses TRBV4-2 with TRBJ2-1, with 10 bases matching TRBD1. V shed 0 bases and J 5 bases; nucleotides not matched to a gene: 4. Germline V gene sequence: CDR1 LGHNA, CDR2 YNFKEQ. This CDR3 contains 16 residues. CDR3 sequence: CASSQEGDRGHNEQFF. The CDR3 region has the DNA TGTGCCAGCAGCCAAGAGGGGGACAGGGGACACAATGAGCAGTTCTTC.

This sequence joins TRBV2 and TRBJ2-3, with 12 nucleotides matching TRBD2. Germline-derived CDR1 and CDR2 are SNHLY and FYNNEI. V lost 7 bases and J lost 3; bases outside the gene matches: 5. This CDR3 is 15 amino acids long. The CDR3 reads CASTRLAGATDTQYF. The CDR3 DNA reads TGTGCCAGCACCCGACTAGCGGGAGCAACAGATACGCAGTATTTT. Drawing the rest from reference TRBV2 and TRBJ2-3, the complete variable domain is EPEVTQTPSHQVTQMGQEVILRCVPISNHLYFYWYRQILGQKVEFLVSFYNNEISEKSEIFDDQFSVERPDGSNFTLKIRSTKLEDSAMYFCASTRLAGATDTQYFGPGTRLTVL.